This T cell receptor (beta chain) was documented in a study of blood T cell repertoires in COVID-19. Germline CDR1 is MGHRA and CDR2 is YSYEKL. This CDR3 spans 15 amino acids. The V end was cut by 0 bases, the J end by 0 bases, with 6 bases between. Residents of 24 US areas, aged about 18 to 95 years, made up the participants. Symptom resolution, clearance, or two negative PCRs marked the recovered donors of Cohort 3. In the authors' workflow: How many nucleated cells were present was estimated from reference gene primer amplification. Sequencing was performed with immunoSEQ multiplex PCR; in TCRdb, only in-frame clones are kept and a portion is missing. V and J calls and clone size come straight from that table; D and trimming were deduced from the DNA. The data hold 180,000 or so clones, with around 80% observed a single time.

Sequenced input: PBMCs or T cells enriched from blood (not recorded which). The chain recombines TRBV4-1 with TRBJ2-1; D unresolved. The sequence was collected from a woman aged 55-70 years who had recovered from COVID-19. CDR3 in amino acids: CASSQEKSSYNEQFF. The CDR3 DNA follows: TGCGCCAGCAGCCAAGAAAAGAGCTCCTACAATGAGCAGTTCTTC.